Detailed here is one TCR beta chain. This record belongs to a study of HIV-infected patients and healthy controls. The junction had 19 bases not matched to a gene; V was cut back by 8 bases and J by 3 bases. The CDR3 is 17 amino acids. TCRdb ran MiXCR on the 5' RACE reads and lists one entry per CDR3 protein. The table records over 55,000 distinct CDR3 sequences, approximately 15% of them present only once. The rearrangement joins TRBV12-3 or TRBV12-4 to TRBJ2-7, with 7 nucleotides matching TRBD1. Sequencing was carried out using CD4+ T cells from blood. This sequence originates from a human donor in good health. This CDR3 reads CASSYHQGTASLYEQYF. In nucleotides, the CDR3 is TGTGCCAGCTCCTACCATCAGGGGACAGCCTCTCTCTACGAGCAGTACTTC.